This TCR beta chain stems from a study of blood T cell repertoires in COVID-19. Study information: The United States, Italy and Spain supplied acute and convalescent COVID-19 samples. PBMCs, B-cell-depleted T cells, or T cells provided the cDNA or gDNA that made up the material.

This clone was observed a few times. Original analysis: Quantification of nucleated cells was approximated via reference gene primer amplification. Assay used: immunoSEQ multiplex PCR; TCRdb lists only in-frame clones, some missing. V and J calls and clone size are as listed in that table; D and trimming were resolved from the DNA. The sample has more than 200,000 clones; more than 75% are singletons. Germline V gene data show CDR1 as SGHTA and CDR2 as FQGTGA. V lost 2 bases and J lost 2, with 6 bases in between. The CDR3 totals 13 residues. Seattle participants joined during active infection and were tracked over time.

Input material: peripheral blood. This clonotype originated in a woman over 75 with COVID-19, enrolled during active disease. The rearrangement links TRBV7-3 to TRBJ1-1; the D is unclear. DNA of the CDR3: TGTGCCAGCAGCTTAGGGCATAACACTGAAGCTTTCTTT. Its translation: CASSLGHNTEAFF.